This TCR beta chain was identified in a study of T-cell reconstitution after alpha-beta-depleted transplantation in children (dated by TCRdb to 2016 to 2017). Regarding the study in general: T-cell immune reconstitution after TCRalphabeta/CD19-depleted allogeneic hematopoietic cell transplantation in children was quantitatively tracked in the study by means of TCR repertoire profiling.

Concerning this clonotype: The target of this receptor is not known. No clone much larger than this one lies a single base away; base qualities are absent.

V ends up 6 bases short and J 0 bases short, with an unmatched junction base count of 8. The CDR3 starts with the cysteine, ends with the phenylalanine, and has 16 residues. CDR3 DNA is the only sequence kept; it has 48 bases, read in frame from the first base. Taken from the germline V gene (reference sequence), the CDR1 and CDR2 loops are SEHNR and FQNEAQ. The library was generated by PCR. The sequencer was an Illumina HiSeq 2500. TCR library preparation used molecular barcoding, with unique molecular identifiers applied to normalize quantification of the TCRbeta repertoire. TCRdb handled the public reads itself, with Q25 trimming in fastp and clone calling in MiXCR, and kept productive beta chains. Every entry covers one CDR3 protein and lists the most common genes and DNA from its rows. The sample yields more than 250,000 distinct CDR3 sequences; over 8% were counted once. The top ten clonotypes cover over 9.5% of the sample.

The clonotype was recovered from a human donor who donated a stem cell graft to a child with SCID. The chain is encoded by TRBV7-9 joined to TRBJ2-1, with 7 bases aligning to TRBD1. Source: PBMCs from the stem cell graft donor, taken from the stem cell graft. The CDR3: CASSPRQGSSYNEQFF. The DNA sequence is TGTGCCAGCAGTCCGAGACAGGGAAGCTCCTACAATGAGCAGTTCTTC.